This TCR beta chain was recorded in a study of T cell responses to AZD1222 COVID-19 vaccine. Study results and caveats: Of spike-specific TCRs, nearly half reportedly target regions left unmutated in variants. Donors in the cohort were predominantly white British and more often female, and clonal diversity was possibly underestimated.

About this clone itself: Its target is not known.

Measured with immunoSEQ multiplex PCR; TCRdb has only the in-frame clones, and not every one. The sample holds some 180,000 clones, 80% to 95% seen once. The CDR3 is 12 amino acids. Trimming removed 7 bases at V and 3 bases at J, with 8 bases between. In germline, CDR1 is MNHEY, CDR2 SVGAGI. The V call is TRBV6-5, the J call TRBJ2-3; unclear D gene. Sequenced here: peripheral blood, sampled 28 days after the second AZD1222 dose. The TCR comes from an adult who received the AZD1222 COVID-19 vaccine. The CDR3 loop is CASTLGTDTQYF. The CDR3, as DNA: TGTGCCAGCACTTTAGGAACAGATACGCAGTATTTT.